The clone carrying this T cell receptor (beta chain) was seen at least ten times. Antigen specificity is unknown. The data were obtained in a study of response to subunit inactivated influenza vaccine. This CDR3 is built from 16 residues. The trim removed 1 base at V and 0 bases at J, leaving 2 bases unmatched. The germline CDR1 and CDR2 sequences are KGHSH and LQKENI. Study findings and constraints: Each seasonal flu vaccination may recruit only limited new T cells, authors suggested.

TCRdb re-called the RT-PCR reads through MiXCR, storing one row per CDR3 protein. The sample gives 500,000 to 550,000 distinct CDR3 sequences, 6.5% to 8% of which show up once; 10% to 15% is in the top ten. The starting material was PBMCs from blood, obtained around 2 years after vaccination. The sequence was collected from a man aged 45-69 years who received an inactivated influenza vaccine. The V and J genes are TRBV18 and TRBJ2-2; TRBD2 aligns across 7 bases. The CDR3 loop is CASSPRRGANTGELFF. The CDR3 DNA sequence: TGTGCCAGCTCACCACGTCGGGGGGCGAACACCGGGGAGCTGTTTTTT.